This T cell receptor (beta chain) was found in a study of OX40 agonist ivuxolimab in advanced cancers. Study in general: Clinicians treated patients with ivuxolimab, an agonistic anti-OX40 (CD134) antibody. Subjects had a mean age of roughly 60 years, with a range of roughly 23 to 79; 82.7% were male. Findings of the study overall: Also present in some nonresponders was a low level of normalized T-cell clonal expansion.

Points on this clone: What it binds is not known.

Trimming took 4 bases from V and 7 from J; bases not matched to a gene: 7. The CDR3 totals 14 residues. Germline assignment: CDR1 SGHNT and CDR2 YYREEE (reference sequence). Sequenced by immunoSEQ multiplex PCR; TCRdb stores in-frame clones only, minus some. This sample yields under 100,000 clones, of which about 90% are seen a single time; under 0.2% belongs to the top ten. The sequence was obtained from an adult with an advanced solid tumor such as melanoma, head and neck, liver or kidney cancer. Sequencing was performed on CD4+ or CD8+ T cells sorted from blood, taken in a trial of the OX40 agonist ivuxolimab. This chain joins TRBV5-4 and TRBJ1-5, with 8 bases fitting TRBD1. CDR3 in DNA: TGTGCCAGCAGCCAGGACAGGGAAGGACAGCCCCAGCATTTT. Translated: CASSQDREGQPQHF.